The sequence of this T cell receptor beta chain was determined in a study of cytomegalovirus exposure and HLA in healthy donors. Study-level information: Sequencing of about 200 million T cells in an earlier analysis found 120 million or so unique TCR beta sequences.

General observations from the study: Cytomegalovirus status was reportedly diagnosed by the classifier with high sensitivity and specificity.

The PCR had 60 Vbeta and 13 Jbeta primers. The method was immunoSEQ multiplex PCR; TCRdb's version includes in-frame clones alone and lacks a portion of them. The sample yields more than 150,000 clones, approximately 85% seen once. This clone showed up just once. Its matching antigen is unknown. Healthy people donating bone marrow made up the donors. The CDR3 extends over 17 amino acids. Looked up from germline, CDR1 is MGHDK and CDR2 is SYGVNS. V lost 4 bases, J lost 6 bases, and 22 bases lay in between. The chain links TRBV25-1 to TRBJ1-5, with TRBD1 as a possible D gene (6 bases). The source of this sequence is a man in his late teens or twenties in good health and CMV-seropositive. Sequenced input: PBMCs. The CDR3 DNA reads TGTGCCAGCAGTGCTTATGGGGGGGCAGGGCTAAGTCAGCCCCAGCATTTT. It encodes CASSAYGGAGLSQPQHF.